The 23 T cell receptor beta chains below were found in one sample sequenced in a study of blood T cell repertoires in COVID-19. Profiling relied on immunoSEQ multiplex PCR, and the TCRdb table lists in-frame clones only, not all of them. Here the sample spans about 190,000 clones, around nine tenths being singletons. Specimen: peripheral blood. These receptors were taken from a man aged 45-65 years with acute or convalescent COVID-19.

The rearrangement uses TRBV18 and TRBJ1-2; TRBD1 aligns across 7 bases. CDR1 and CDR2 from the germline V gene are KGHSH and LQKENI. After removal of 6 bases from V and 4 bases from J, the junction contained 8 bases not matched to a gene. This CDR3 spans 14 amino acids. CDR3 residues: CASSAGQVGYGYTF. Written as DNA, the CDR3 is TGTGCCAGCTCTGCCGGACAGGTCGGCTATGGCTACACCTTC.

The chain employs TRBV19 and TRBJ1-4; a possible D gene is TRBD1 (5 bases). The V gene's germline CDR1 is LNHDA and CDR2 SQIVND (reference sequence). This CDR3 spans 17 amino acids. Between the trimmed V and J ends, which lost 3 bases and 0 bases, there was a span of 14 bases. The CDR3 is CASSISGHGATNEKLFF. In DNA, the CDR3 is TGTGCCAGTAGTATCTCAGGACACGGTGCAACTAATGAAAAACTGTTTTTT.

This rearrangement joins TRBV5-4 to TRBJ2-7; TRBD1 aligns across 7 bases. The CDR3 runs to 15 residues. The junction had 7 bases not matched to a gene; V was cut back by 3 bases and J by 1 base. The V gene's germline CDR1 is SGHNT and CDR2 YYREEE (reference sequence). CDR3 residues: CASSSTGAFSYEQYF. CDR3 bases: TGTGCCAGCAGCTCCACAGGGGCCTTTTCCTACGAGCAGTACTTC.

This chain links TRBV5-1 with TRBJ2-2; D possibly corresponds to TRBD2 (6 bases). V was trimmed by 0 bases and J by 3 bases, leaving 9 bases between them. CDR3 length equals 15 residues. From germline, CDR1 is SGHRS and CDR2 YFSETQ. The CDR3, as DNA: TGCGCCAGCAGCTTGGTGCGGGAATACACCGGGGAGCTGTTTTTT. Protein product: CASSLVREYTGELFF.

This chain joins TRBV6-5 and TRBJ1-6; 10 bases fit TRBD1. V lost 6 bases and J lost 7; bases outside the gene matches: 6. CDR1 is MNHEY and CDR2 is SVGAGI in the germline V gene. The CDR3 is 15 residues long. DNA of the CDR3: TGTGCCAGCAGGATCCGACAGGGGGCGAATTCACCCCTCCACTTT. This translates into CASRIRQGANSPLHF.

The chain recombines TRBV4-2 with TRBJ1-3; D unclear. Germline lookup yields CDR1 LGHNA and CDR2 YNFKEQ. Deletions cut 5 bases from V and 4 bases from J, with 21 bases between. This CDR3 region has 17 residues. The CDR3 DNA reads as TGTGCCAGCAGCGACCGAGACCGGGGAGAAGGAGGAAACACCATATATTTT. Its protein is CASSDRDRGEGGNTIYF.

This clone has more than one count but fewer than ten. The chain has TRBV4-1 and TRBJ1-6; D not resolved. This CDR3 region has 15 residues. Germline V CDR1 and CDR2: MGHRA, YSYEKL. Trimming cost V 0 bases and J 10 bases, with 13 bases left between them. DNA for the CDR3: TGCGCCAGCAGCCAAGAGGTTGCAGGTTACTCACCCCTCCACTTT. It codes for CASSQEVAGYSPLHF.

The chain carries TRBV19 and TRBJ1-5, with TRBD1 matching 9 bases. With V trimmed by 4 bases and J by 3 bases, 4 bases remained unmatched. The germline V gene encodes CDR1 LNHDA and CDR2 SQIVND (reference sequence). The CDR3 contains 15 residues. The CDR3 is CASSKGQGFNQPQHF. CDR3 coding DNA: TGTGCCAGTAGTAAGGGACAGGGCTTCAATCAGCCCCAGCATTTT.

CDR3 sequence (DNA): TGTGCCAGCAGCTTAACGACGGGCTCCTACAATGAGCAGTTCTTC. It yields the protein CASSLTTGSYNEQFF. The chain is built from TRBV7-3 and TRBJ2-1; unclear D gene. The CDR3 has 15 amino acids. V dropped 0 bases and J dropped 0 bases, with 6 bases sitting between them. Germline CDR1 is SGHTA and CDR2 is FQGTGA. The variable domain in full, completed from reference TRBV7-3 and TRBJ2-1, reads GAGVSQTPSNKVTEKGKYVELRCDPISGHTALYWYRQSLGQGPEFLIYFQGTGAADDSGLPNDRFFAVRPEGSVSTLKIQRTERGDSAVYLCASSLTTGSYNEQFFGPGTRLTVL.

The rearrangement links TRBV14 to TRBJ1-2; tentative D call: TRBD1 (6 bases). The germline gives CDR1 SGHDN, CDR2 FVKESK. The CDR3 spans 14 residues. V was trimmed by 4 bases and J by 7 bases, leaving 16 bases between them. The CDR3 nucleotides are TGTGCCAGCAGCCGCCGCCCAGGGGTTTCTGGCTACACCTTC. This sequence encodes CASSRRPGVSGYTF. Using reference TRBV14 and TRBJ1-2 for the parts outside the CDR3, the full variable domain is EAGVTQFPSHSVIEKGQTVTLRCDPISGHDNLYWYRRVMGKEIKFLLHFVKESKQDESGMPNNRFLAERTGGTYSTLKVQPAELEDSGVYFCASSRRPGVSGYTFGSGTRLTVV.

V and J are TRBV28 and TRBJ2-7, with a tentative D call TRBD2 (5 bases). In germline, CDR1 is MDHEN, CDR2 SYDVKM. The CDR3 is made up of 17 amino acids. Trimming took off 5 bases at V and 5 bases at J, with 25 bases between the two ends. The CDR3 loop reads CASSPRAWESGFHEQYF. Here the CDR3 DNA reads TGTGCCAGCAGTCCAAGGGCGTGGGAGTCCGGTTTCCACGAGCAGTACTTC.

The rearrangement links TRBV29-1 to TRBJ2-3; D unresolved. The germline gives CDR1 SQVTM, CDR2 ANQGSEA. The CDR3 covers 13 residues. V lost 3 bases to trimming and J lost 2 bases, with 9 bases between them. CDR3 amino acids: CSVEMGVTDTQYF. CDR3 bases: TGCAGCGTTGAGATGGGCGTCACAGATACGCAGTATTTT.

The DNA for the CDR3 is TGTGCCAGCAGGTTACAGGGTTCCTCCTCCTACGAGCAGTACTTC. This codes for CASRLQGSSSYEQYF. The chain is built from TRBV7-2 and TRBJ2-7, with a tentative D call TRBD1 (6 bases). V gave up 6 bases and J gave up 0 bases, with 15 bases separating them. CDR1 and CDR2 (germline): SGHTA, FQGNSA. CDR3 size: 15 residues. Variable domain in full (rest from reference TRBV7-2 and TRBJ2-7): GAGVSQSPSNKVTEKGKDVELRCDPISGHTALYWYRQSLGQGLEFLIYFQGNSAPDKSGLPSDRFSAERTGGSVSTLTIQRTQQEDSAVYLCASRLQGSSSYEQYFGPGTRLTVT.

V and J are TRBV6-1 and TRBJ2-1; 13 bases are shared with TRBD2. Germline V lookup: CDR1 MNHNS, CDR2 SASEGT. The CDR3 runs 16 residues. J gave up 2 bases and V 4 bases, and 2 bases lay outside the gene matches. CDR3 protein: CASSAGLAGTYNEQFF. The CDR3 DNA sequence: TGTGCCAGCAGTGCGGGACTAGCGGGGACCTACAATGAGCAGTTCTTC.

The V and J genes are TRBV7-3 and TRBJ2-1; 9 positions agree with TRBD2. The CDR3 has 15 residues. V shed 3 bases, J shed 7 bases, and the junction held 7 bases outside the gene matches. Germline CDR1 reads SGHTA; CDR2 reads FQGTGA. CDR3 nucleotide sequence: TGTGCCAGCAGCTTGGAACTAGCGGGCGGAAATGAGCAGTTCTTC. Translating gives CASSLELAGGNEQFF. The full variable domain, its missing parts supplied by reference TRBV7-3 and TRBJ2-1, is GAGVSQTPSNKVTEKGKYVELRCDPISGHTALYWYRQSLGQGPEFLIYFQGTGAADDSGLPNDRFFAVRPEGSVSTLKIQRTERGDSAVYLCASSLELAGGNEQFFGPGTRLTVL.

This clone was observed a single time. The CDR3 loop is CASSLTENSPLHF. In nucleotides, the CDR3 is TGTGCCAGCAGTTTAACAGAAAATTCACCCCTCCACTTT. This chain uses TRBV12-3 or TRBV12-4 with TRBJ1-6; D gene uncertain. The CDR3 is 13 amino acids. Trimming pared 2 bases from V and 7 bases from J, leaving 6 bases between.

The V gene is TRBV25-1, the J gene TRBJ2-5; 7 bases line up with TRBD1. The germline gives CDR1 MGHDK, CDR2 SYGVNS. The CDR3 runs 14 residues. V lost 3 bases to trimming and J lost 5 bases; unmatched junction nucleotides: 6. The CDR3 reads CASSEGQTSETQYF. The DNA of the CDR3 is TGTGCCAGCAGTGAGGGACAGACCTCCGAGACCCAGTACTTC.

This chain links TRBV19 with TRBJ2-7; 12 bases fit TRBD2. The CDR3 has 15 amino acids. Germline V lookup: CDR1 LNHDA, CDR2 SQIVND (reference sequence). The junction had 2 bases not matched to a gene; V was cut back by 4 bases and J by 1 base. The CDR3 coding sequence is TGTGCCAGTAGTAAAACTAGCGGGAGGTCCTACGAGCAGTACTTC. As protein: CASSKTSGRSYEQYF.

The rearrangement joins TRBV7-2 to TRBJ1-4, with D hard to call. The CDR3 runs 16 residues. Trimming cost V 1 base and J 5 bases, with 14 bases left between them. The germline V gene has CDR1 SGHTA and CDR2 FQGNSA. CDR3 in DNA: TGTGCCAGCAGCTTAGAGTCGCAGGTCCTAAATGAAAAACTGTTTTTT. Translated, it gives CASSLESQVLNEKLFF.

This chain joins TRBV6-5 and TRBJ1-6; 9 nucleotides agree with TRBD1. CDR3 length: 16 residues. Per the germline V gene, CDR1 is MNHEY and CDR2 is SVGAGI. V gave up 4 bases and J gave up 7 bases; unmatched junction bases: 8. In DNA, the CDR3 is TGTGCCAGCAGTTTGGTACAGGGGGCGATGAATTCACCCCTCCACTTT. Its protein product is CASSLVQGAMNSPLHF.

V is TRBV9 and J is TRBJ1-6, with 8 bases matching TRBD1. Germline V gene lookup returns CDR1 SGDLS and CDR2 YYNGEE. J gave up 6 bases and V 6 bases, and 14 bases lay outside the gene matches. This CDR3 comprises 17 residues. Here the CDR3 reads CASTPDRGQGGNSPLHF. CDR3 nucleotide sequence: TGTGCCAGCACCCCCGACAGGGGTCAAGGGGGTAATTCACCCCTCCACTTT.

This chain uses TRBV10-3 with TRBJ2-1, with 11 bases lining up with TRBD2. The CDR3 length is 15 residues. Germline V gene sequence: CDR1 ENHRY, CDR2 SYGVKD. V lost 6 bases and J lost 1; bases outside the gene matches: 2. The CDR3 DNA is TGTGCCATCAGCTCTAGCGGGGGGTCCTACAATGAGCAGTTCTTC. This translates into CAISSSGGSYNEQFF.

CDR3 sequence: CASSVWGGQASRPQHF. For the CDR3, the DNA is TGTGCCAGCAGCGTGTGGGGGGGACAAGCCTCCCGGCCCCAGCATTTT. The chain is built from TRBV5-6 and TRBJ1-5; the D gene is possibly TRBD1 (6 bases). Looked up from germline, CDR1 is SGHDT and CDR2 is YYEEEE. The V and J ends lost 4 bases and 9 bases respectively, with 23 bases between them. CDR3 size: 16 residues. Full variable domain (outside the CDR3, taken from reference TRBV5-6 and TRBJ1-5): DAGVTQSPTHLIKTRGQQVTLRCSPKSGHDTVSWYQQALGQGPQFIFQYYEEEERQRGNFPDRFSGHQFPNYSSELNVNALLLGDSALYLCASSVWGGQASRPQHFGDGTRLSIL.